Listed here are 23 T cell receptor beta chains from one sample, sequenced in a study of T cells in Graves' hyperthyroidism and ophthalmopathy. What was amplified from RNA transcripts were TCR beta CDR3 regions. The HTBI primer set served for first-round RT-PCR of the TCR CDR3. MiXCR was run by TCRdb on the multiplex PCR reads, yielding one entry per CDR3 protein. The sample carries a few hundred thousand distinct CDR3 sequences, approximately 20% recorded once. The sample comprised blood. The receptors come from a man aged 40-50 years with Graves' hyperthyroidism.

Written as DNA, the CDR3 is TGCGCCAGCAATAGCGGGGGGACCTACAATGAGCAGTTCTTC. The encoded protein is CASNSGGTYNEQFF. The chain couples TRBV10-2 to TRBJ2-1; 10 nucleotides line up with TRBD2. This CDR3 has 14 amino acids. After removal of 7 bases from V and 2 bases from J, the junction contained 2 bases not matched to a gene. Germline CDR1 reads WSHSY; CDR2 reads SAAADI.

This clonotype was counted only a few times. The chain recombines TRBV7-6 with TRBJ2-2; a possible D gene is TRBD1 (5 bases). Trimming removed 7 bases at V and 2 bases at J, with 14 bases between. This CDR3 region has 15 residues. The germline CDR1 and CDR2 sequences are SGHVS and FNYEAQ. The CDR3 region has the DNA TGTGCCAGCAAGTTAATGCAGGGTAACACCGGGGAGCTGTTTTTT. Amino acids: CASKLMQGNTGELFF.

This clonotype was observed many times. The chain carries TRBV30 and TRBJ2-5; D is perhaps TRBD1 (6 bases). V lost 1 base to trimming and J lost 5 bases, with 8 bases between them. Per the germline V gene, CDR1 is GTSNPN and CDR2 is SVGIG (reference sequence). This CDR3 contains 12 residues. CDR3 protein: CAWSGQGETQYF. Here the CDR3 DNA reads TGTGCCTGGAGTGGGCAGGGGGAGACCCAGTACTTC.

This chain uses TRBV7-2 with TRBJ2-1; 14 bases are a match to TRBD2. The V and J ends lost 5 bases and 5 bases, in that order; junction bases with no gene match: 5. In germline, CDR1 is SGHTA, CDR2 FQGNSA. This CDR3 comprises 16 residues. Here the CDR3 reads CASSIKTSGGDNEQFF. DNA of the CDR3: TGTGCCAGCAGCATCAAGACTAGCGGGGGGGACAATGAGCAGTTCTTC.

This clonotype was recorded a few times. J is TRBJ2-3 and V is TRBV12-3 or TRBV12-4; 8 positions agree with TRBD2. The CDR3 covers 15 residues. Germline trimming cut 4 bases from V and 2 bases from J; bases unmatched to any gene: 5. The CDR3 spells CASSSQLAVTDTQYF. The CDR3 DNA reads as TGTGCCAGCAGTTCCCAACTAGCGGTCACAGATACGCAGTATTTT.

In this sample, this clonotype turned up many times. The rearrangement links TRBV29-1 to TRBJ2-1; 14 bases match TRBD2. This CDR3 contains 16 residues. Germline lookup yields CDR1 SQVTM and CDR2 ANQGSEA. V shed 4 bases, J shed 4 bases, and the junction held 6 bases outside the gene matches. The CDR3 reads CSVVGLAGELYNEQFF. CDR3 DNA: TGCAGCGTTGTGGGACTAGCGGGGGAGTTATACAATGAGCAGTTCTTC.

This clonotype has a count of ten or more. J is TRBJ2-3 and V is TRBV7-9; D unclear. CDR1 is SEHNR and CDR2 is FQNEAQ in the germline V gene (reference sequence). Trimming removed 2 bases from V and 2 bases from J, with 8 bases in between. The CDR3 spans 14 residues. The CDR3 DNA reads TGTGCCAGCAGCTTAATGGACGTCACAGATACGCAGTATTTT. It is translated as CASSLMDVTDTQYF. Variable domain in full (rest from reference TRBV7-9 and TRBJ2-3): DTGVSQNPRHKITKRGQNVTFRCDPISEHNRLYWYRQTLGQGPEFLTYFQNEAQLEKSRLLSDRFSAERPKGSFSTLEIQRTEQGDSAMYLCASSLMDVTDTQYFGPGTRLTVL.

This clonotype has just a few counts. The chain employs TRBV7-9 and TRBJ1-2; D gene uncertain. Germline CDR1 SEHNR, CDR2 FQNEAQ (reference sequence). Trimming removed 5 bases at V and 4 bases at J, with 11 bases between. There are 13 residues in the CDR3. CDR3 residues: CASSLGVSYGYTF. CDR3 sequence (DNA): TGTGCCAGCAGCCTCGGGGTGAGCTATGGCTACACCTTC.

This clonotype was recorded a few times. The J gene is TRBJ2-2, the V gene TRBV19; maybe TRBD2 (6 bases). The V end was cut by 8 bases, the J end by 6 bases, with 13 bases between. The germline gives CDR1 LNHDA, CDR2 SQIVND (reference sequence). The CDR3 is 13 amino acids. The CDR3 sequence: CASSGRRSGELFF. The CDR3 bases are TGTGCCAGTTCTGGGAGGAGGTCCGGGGAGCTGTTTTTT.

This clonotype has just a few counts. The chain carries TRBV3-1 and TRBJ2-2, with 10 bases aligning to TRBD2. After removal of 1 base from V and 5 bases from J, the junction contained 4 bases not matched to a gene. The germline CDR1 and CDR2 sequences are LGHDT and YNNKEL (reference sequence). The CDR3 has 16 residues. For the CDR3, the DNA is TGTGCCAGCAGCCAAGGGACTAGCGGATATACCGGGGAGCTGTTTTTT. Amino acids: CASSQGTSGYTGELFF. The full variable domain, in which reference TRBV3-1 and TRBJ2-2 provide the parts outside the CDR3, is DTAVSQTPKYLVTQMGNDKSIKCEQNLGHDTMYWYKQDSKKFLKIMFSYNNKELIINETVPNRFSPKSPDKAHLNLHINSLELGDSAVYFCASSQGTSGYTGELFFGEGSRLTVL.

V gene TRBV6-1 combines with J gene TRBJ1-2, with 7 bases aligning to TRBD1. Trimming cost V 6 bases and J 3 bases; bases outside gene matches: 4. This CDR3 is built from 13 residues. Germline CDR1 MNHNS, CDR2 SASEGT. The CDR3 is CASRNTGDYGYTF. CDR3 DNA sequence: TGTGCCAGCAGGAATACAGGGGACTATGGCTACACCTTC.

This clonotype was counted at least ten times. CDR3 DNA sequence: TGTGCCAGCAGCCTTTCCCAGGGGACAGATACGCAGTATTTT. Translated: CASSLSQGTDTQYF. The genes are TRBV7-9 and TRBJ2-3; D is possibly TRBD1 (6 bases). CDR1 and CDR2 from the germline V gene are SEHNR and FQNEAQ (reference sequence). This CDR3 contains 14 residues. V lost 5 bases and J lost 3, with 12 bases in between.

The chain employs TRBV11-1 and TRBJ2-7; TRBD2 is a possible D gene (5 bases). The ends were cut back, 1 base at V and 0 bases at J, with 10 bases in the middle. The length of the CDR3 is 15 residues. Germline V gene data show CDR1 as SGHAT and CDR2 as FQDESV (reference sequence). CDR3 in amino acids: CASSLVERNSYEQYF. In DNA form, the CDR3 reads TGTGCCAGCAGCTTAGTGGAGCGGAACTCCTACGAGCAGTACTTC.

The chain uses TRBV15 and TRBJ2-7, with 11 bases that match TRBD1. Germline V gene lookup returns CDR1 LNHNV and CDR2 YYDKDF (reference sequence). With V trimmed by 3 bases and J by 3 bases, 7 bases remained unmatched. The length of the CDR3 is 16 residues. The CDR3 DNA sequence: TGTGCCACCAGCAGCCAACCGGGACAGGGGGTCTACGAGCAGTACTTC. It codes for CATSSQPGQGVYEQYF.

This clonotype was observed a few times. The chain couples TRBV5-1 to TRBJ1-2; 8 bases are shared with TRBD1. V was clipped by 4 bases and J by 9 bases; unmatched bases: 5. The CDR3 is made up of 12 amino acids. Germline-derived CDR1 and CDR2 are SGHRS and YFSETQ. CDR3 sequence reads: CASSRTGPSYTF. CDR3 nucleotides: TGCGCCAGCAGCCGGACAGGGCCGAGCTACACCTTC.

This clonotype was observed many times. V usage is TRBV2 and J usage is TRBJ2-6; D may be TRBD2 (6 bases). Per germline, CDR1 SNHLY and CDR2 FYNNEI. Trimming shortened V by 9 bases and J by 4 bases, and 13 bases separated the two germline ends. The length of the CDR3 is 14 residues. The CDR3 DNA reads as TGTGCCAGTTTGCGGGGCCAGGGGGCCAACGTCCTGACTTTC. Protein sequence: CASLRGQGANVLTF.

The rearrangement joins TRBV2 to TRBJ1-5; perhaps TRBD1 as D (6 bases). This CDR3 spans 15 amino acids. In germline, CDR1 is SNHLY, CDR2 FYNNEI. The V end lost 2 bases, the J end lost 5 bases, and 13 bases lay between the germline ends. CDR3 nucleotide sequence: TGTGCCAGCAGTGAAAGGGGCGGGGGCTATCAGCCCCAGCATTTT. Protein: CASSERGGGYQPQHF.

In its sample, this clonotype was seen many times. The genes are TRBV30 and TRBJ1-2; D gene uncertain. Trimming took off 3 bases at V and 2 bases at J, with 10 bases between the two ends. Looked up from germline, CDR1 is GTSNPN and CDR2 is SVGIG (reference sequence). The CDR3 runs to 13 residues. DNA of the CDR3: TGTGCCTGGAGCCCGGGGAAGAACTATGGCTACACCTTC. Protein: CAWSPGKNYGYTF.

V is TRBV12-3 or TRBV12-4 and J is TRBJ2-3; D is ambiguous. Trimming left V 3 bases short and J 4 bases short, with 11 bases between. The CDR3 has 14 residues. Here the CDR3 DNA reads TGTGCCAGCAGTTTCCAGAGTAGTGCAGATACGCAGTATTTT. Translating gives CASSFQSSADTQYF.

This clonotype was observed many times. This chain connects TRBV6-1 to TRBJ2-3, with D possibly TRBD2 on 6 matching bases. Per germline, CDR1 MNHNS and CDR2 SASEGT. V was cut by 5 bases and J by 1 base, with 16 bases left in between. This CDR3 has 16 residues. The CDR3 region is CASSNLWDSGTDTQYF. The CDR3 nucleotides read TGTGCCAGCAGTAACCTTTGGGACTCCGGCACAGATACGCAGTATTTT.

This clonotype occurred many times. The V and J genes are TRBV12-3 or TRBV12-4 and TRBJ2-3; a possible D gene is TRBD1 (5 bases). V lost 3 bases to trimming and J lost 1 base, with 11 bases between them. This CDR3 is 15 amino acids long. In DNA, the CDR3 is TGTGCCAGCAGTTTCAGCAGGGAAGGCACAGATACGCAGTATTTT. As protein: CASSFSREGTDTQYF.

This clonotype occurred many times. The chain uses TRBV7-9 and TRBJ1-1; no firm D call. Germline CDR1 is SEHNR and CDR2 is FQNEAQ (reference sequence). The germline V and J ends were trimmed by 1 base and 10 bases, with 13 bases remaining between them. This CDR3 region has 13 residues. The CDR3 here is CASSLDVSAGAFF. The CDR3 coding sequence is TGTGCCAGCAGCTTAGACGTTTCGGCAGGAGCTTTCTTT.

Many counts were recorded for this clonotype. The J gene is TRBJ2-1, the V gene TRBV6-1; no definite D call. V was trimmed by 3 bases and J by 7 bases, leaving 13 bases between them. Germline V gives CDR1 MNHNS, CDR2 SASEGT. The CDR3 totals 14 residues. CDR3 sequence (DNA): TGTGCCAGCAGTGAGTCACCCCAGGTGAATGAGCAGTTCTTC. Protein sequence: CASSESPQVNEQFF.